Below, one T cell receptor beta chain is given with its context. The record originates from a study of blood T cell repertoires in COVID-19. Study context: Both acute and convalescent COVID-19 samples were obtained from the United States, Italy and Spain.

Sequencing used immunoSEQ multiplex PCR; TCRdb keeps in-frame clones, though not all of them. The table records about 300,000 clones, roughly 90% of them present only once. V was cut by 4 bases and J by 9 bases, with 10 bases left in between. Per the germline V gene, CDR1 is MNHEY and CDR2 is SVGEGT. The CDR3 extends over 12 amino acids. Study members were between roughly 18 and 90 years old and lived in 24 US regions. Participants were placed into cohorts based on the clinical history they reported. Symptom resolution, clearance, or two negative PCRs marked donors in Cohort 3 as recovered. The receptor was isolated from a woman in her twenties or thirties who had recovered from COVID-19. Sequencing input: PBMCs or T cells enriched from blood (not recorded which). The V call is TRBV6-2 or TRBV6-3, the J call TRBJ2-1, with unresolved D. The CDR3 DNA reads TGTGCCAGCAGTTTAACTGACATTGAGCAGTTCTTC. Translating it yields CASSLTDIEQFF.